These 32 T cell receptor beta chains were all obtained from the same sample, sequenced in a study. The sorted Tregs were CD4+CD25+CD127-/low cells. TCRdb reprocessed the 5' RACE reads with MiXCR, giving one entry per CDR3 protein. There are about 42,000 distinct CDR3 sequences in the sample; about 20% occur only once, and roughly 3.7% lies in the top ten. The source material was Tregs sorted from blood. Every receptor here comes from a female donor with breast cancer.

The V call is TRBV6-1, the J call TRBJ2-2; D possibly corresponds to TRBD1 (6 bases). The CDR3 length is 15 residues. Germline CDR1 reads MNHNS; CDR2 reads SASEGT. The V end was cut by 6 bases, the J end by 6 bases, with 17 bases between. The CDR3, as DNA: TGTGCCAGCAGCCAAGGGGGACCCCTTGCCGGGGAGCTGTTTTTT. Encoded protein: CASSQGGPLAGELFF.

This clonotype was recorded a few times. The chain is built from TRBV20-1 and TRBJ1-2; no firm D call. Trimming removed 6 bases from V and 3 bases from J, with 20 bases in between. CDR1 and CDR2 from the germline V gene are DFQATT and SNEGSKA (reference sequence). CDR3 length: 15 residues. The CDR3 DNA reads as TGCAGTGCCCAAGGGCATACGACGGTGGACTATGGCTACACCTTC. Encoded protein: CSAQGHTTVDYGYTF.

On this clonotype itself: A single base separates this from a much larger clone, so it may be a read error. This chain links TRBV7-2 with TRBJ2-7, with D maybe TRBD2 (5 bases). Germline values: CDR1 SGHTA, CDR2 FQGNSA. The CDR3 has 15 residues. In DNA form, the CDR3 reads TGTGCCGGCAGCTTAGCGTTGGGGAGCTCCTACGAGCAGTACTTC. As protein: CAGSLALGSSYEQYF.

The chain carries TRBV6-6 and TRBJ2-1; no clear D gene. There are 12 residues in the CDR3. Trimming left V 6 bases short and J 8 bases short, with 11 bases between. From germline, CDR1 is MNHNY and CDR2 SVGAGI (reference sequence). CDR3 sequence reads: CASSSQVDEQFF. Written as DNA, the CDR3 is TGTGCCAGCAGCTCCCAAGTGGATGAGCAGTTCTTC.

This clonotype was counted only a few times. The gene calls are TRBV7-9 and TRBJ2-1; a weak D match, TRBD2 (6 bases). The germline CDR1 and CDR2 sequences are SEHNR and FQNEAQ (reference sequence). CDR3 length equals 17 residues. Trimming removed 4 bases from V and 0 bases from J, with 16 bases in between. The chain's CDR3 is CASSSGYGRPSYNEQFF. The CDR3 bases are TGTGCCAGCAGCTCAGGGTACGGGAGACCCTCCTACAATGAGCAGTTCTTC.

The chain couples TRBV27 to TRBJ2-7, with 9 bases fitting TRBD2. V lost 3 bases to trimming and J lost 2 bases; unmatched junction nucleotides: 5. There are 15 residues in the CDR3. The V gene's germline CDR1 is MNHEY and CDR2 SMNVEV (reference sequence). DNA for the CDR3: TGTGCCAGCAGTTTTGAGGCTAGCGGGACCTACGAGCAGTACTTC. This codes for CASSFEASGTYEQYF.

The sample holds many counts of this clonotype. The genes are TRBV28 and TRBJ2-3; D is unclear. CDR1 and CDR2 (germline): MDHEN, SYDVKM. There are 16 residues in the CDR3. Trimming removed 6 bases at V and 1 base at J, with 17 bases between. In nucleotides, the CDR3 is TGTGCCAGCAGGGAGACCAAGTCCAGTGGCACAGATACGCAGTATTTT. This translates into CASRETKSSGTDTQYF.

In regard to this clonotype: A much larger clone is a single base away; this may be a read error. The rearrangement uses TRBV28 and TRBJ1-1; D ambiguous. Germline CDR1 reads MDHEN; CDR2 reads SYDVKM. The CDR3 length is 11 residues. This CDR3 is CASSSPLEAVF. The CDR3 coding sequence is TGTGCCAGCAGTTCCCCCCTTGAAGCTGTCTTT.

This clonotype has only a few counts. J is TRBJ1-6 and V is TRBV4-3, with 8 bases identical to TRBD1. CDR1 LGHNA and CDR2 YSLEER come from the germline V gene. The CDR3 contains 15 residues. With V trimmed by 6 bases and J by 7 bases, 8 bases remained unmatched. The CDR3 protein is CASSPGTGKNSPLHF. CDR3 sequence (DNA): TGCGCCAGCAGTCCCGGGACAGGAAAAAATTCACCCCTCCACTTT.

This clonotype was seen only a few times. This chain links TRBV9 with TRBJ1-3; possibly TRBD1 for D (5 bases). CDR1 is SGDLS and CDR2 is YYNGEE in the germline V gene. Trimming cost V 7 bases and J 7 bases, with 15 bases left between them. CDR3 size: 13 residues. In nucleotides, the CDR3 is TGTGCCAGCGGAGGGGCCTTTATGAACACCATATATTTT. Its translation: CASGGAFMNTIYF.

This clonotype was detected a few times. This chain uses TRBV10-3 with TRBJ2-1; 12 nucleotides align to TRBD1. With 8 bases clipped from V and 8 bases from J, the junction kept 10 bases outside the gene matches. In germline, CDR1 is ENHRY, CDR2 SYGVKD. The CDR3 length is 15 residues. The CDR3 region has the DNA TGTGCCATCGGGCTCCGGGACAGGGGGCTTCATGAGCAGTTCTTC. This sequence encodes CAIGLRDRGLHEQFF.

The V call is TRBV7-9, the J call TRBJ2-3; unclear D gene. This CDR3 is 14 amino acids long. Trimming stripped 0 bases from V and 0 bases from J, with 4 bases between. Germline V CDR1 and CDR2: SEHNR, FQNEAQ (reference sequence). The CDR3 DNA is TGTGCCAGCAGCTTAGCACACAGCACAGATACGCAGTATTTT. Its translation: CASSLAHSTDTQYF.

V usage is TRBV5-6 and J usage is TRBJ2-2; TRBD1 might be the D (6 bases). Germline V CDR1 and CDR2: SGHDT, YYEEEE. Trimming removed 4 bases at V and 3 bases at J, with 10 bases between. This CDR3 is built from 14 residues. CDR3 bases: TGTGCCAGCAGCACCTACAGGGACACCGGGGAGCTGTTTTTT. Protein sequence: CASSTYRDTGELFF.

This clonotype has a count of ten or more. This chain uses TRBV7-9 with TRBJ1-6; no firm D call. Germline-derived CDR1 and CDR2 are SEHNR and FQNEAQ (reference sequence). The CDR3 is 16 residues long. V was pared by 4 bases and J by 4 bases, with 14 bases between. In DNA form, the CDR3 reads TGTGCCAGCAGCTCCGACGCCGATACGTATAATTCACCCCTCCACTTT. Protein product: CASSSDADTYNSPLHF.

The V and J genes are TRBV28 and TRBJ1-2; the D gene is possibly TRBD1 (5 bases). The germline CDR1 and CDR2 sequences are MDHEN and SYDVKM. Trimming removed 6 bases at V and 4 bases at J, with 12 bases between. The CDR3 runs to 13 residues. CDR3 nucleotide sequence: TGTGCCAGCAGCACGCGAGGGGCCTATGGCTACACCTTC. Amino acids: CASSTRGAYGYTF.

This clonotype was found many times. The chain links TRBV7-6 to TRBJ2-3; 7 nucleotides align to TRBD2. CDR1 is SGHVS and CDR2 is FNYEAQ in the germline V gene. The CDR3 totals 15 residues. V shed 1 base, J shed 4 bases, and the junction held 5 bases outside the gene matches. The CDR3 region is CASSLGGSRADTQYF. The DNA for the CDR3 is TGTGCCAGCAGCTTAGGCGGGAGTAGGGCAGATACGCAGTATTTT.

This clonotype was counted ten times or more. The chain combines TRBV27 with TRBJ1-1; D is unclear. Germline loops: CDR1 MNHEY, CDR2 SMNVEV (reference sequence). Trimming removed 2 bases at V and 7 bases at J, with 11 bases between. The CDR3 is made up of 13 amino acids. This CDR3 reads CASSLRGRYEAFF. The CDR3 nucleotides read TGTGCCAGCAGTTTAAGAGGACGCTATGAAGCTTTCTTT.

The chain employs TRBV6-5 and TRBJ1-4, with D maybe TRBD1 (6 bases). V was clipped by 6 bases and J by 7 bases, with 15 bases between them. Germline CDR1 MNHEY, CDR2 SVGAGI. This CDR3 has 14 amino acids. The CDR3 coding sequence is TGTGCCAGCAGCCCCGCCAGGGGTTCTGAAAAACTGTTTTTT. Translation: CASSPARGSEKLFF.

This clonotype showed up many times. The chain has TRBV5-1 and TRBJ2-5; D gene ambiguous. The germline V gene has CDR1 SGHRS and CDR2 YFSETQ. There are 13 residues in the CDR3. V shed 6 bases and J shed 1 base, with 10 bases lying between them. The CDR3 reads CASKAEIQETQYF. The DNA for the CDR3 is TGCGCCAGCAAGGCGGAAATCCAAGAGACCCAGTACTTC.

The V and J genes are TRBV7-2 and TRBJ1-5; D may be TRBD1 (6 bases). V lost 4 bases, J lost 6 bases, and 16 bases lay in between. CDR1 and CDR2 from the germline V gene are SGHTA and FQGNSA. The CDR3 consists of 15 residues. DNA of the CDR3: TGTGCCAGCAGCTCCGGGACAAGGGAAAGTCAGCCCCAGCATTTT. This translates into CASSSGTRESQPQHF.

In this sample, this clonotype turned up many times. V and J are TRBV10-3 and TRBJ1-6; D not certain. The V and J ends lost 2 bases and 6 bases respectively, with 11 bases between them. Germline CDR1 reads ENHRY; CDR2 reads SYGVKD. The CDR3 consists of 15 residues. The CDR3 region has the DNA TGTGCCATCAGTGAGGGCTTTATAACTAATTCACCCCTCCACTTT. It codes for CAISEGFITNSPLHF.

The chain has TRBV3-1 and TRBJ1-3, with no clear D. The germline V gene encodes CDR1 LGHDT and CDR2 YNNKEL (reference sequence). Trimming stripped 2 bases from V and 4 bases from J, with 21 bases between. The CDR3 extends over 18 amino acids. The CDR3 DNA sequence: TGTGCCAGCAGCCAACTACCCTCCGGACCCGCGGGAGGAAACACCATATATTTT. It encodes CASSQLPSGPAGGNTIYF.

A few counts support this clonotype. The genes are TRBV7-9 and TRBJ2-3; unclear D gene. This CDR3 is built from 13 residues. V was clipped by 5 bases and J by 3 bases, with 9 bases between them. The germline V gene encodes CDR1 SEHNR and CDR2 FQNEAQ (reference sequence). The DNA for the CDR3 is TGTGCCAGCAGCCCCTTTGGGACAGATACGCAGTATTTT. Encoded protein: CASSPFGTDTQYF.

This clonotype was observed a few times. This chain joins TRBV7-3 and TRBJ2-3; no clear D gene. Germline V lookup: CDR1 SGHTA, CDR2 FQGTGA. This CDR3 is 12 amino acids long. Trimming left V 3 bases short and J 5 bases short, with 6 bases between. CDR3 amino acids: CASSLYGDTQYF. Here the CDR3 DNA reads TGTGCCAGCAGCTTGTACGGAGATACGCAGTATTTT.

This clonotype has more than one count but fewer than ten. V is TRBV30 and J is TRBJ2-1; the match to TRBD2 covers 9 bases. The J segment lost 9 bases and the V segment lost 7 bases, leaving 13 bases of the junction unmatched. This CDR3 comprises 14 residues. In germline, CDR1 is GTSNPN, CDR2 SVGIG (reference sequence). As DNA, the CDR3 is TGTGCCTTAGCGGGAGTGAGGGTGGACGGTGAGCAGTTCTTC. It is translated as CALAGVRVDGEQFF.

The V gene is TRBV28, the J gene TRBJ1-5; no reliable D call. CDR3 length: 13 amino acids. From germline, CDR1 is MDHEN and CDR2 SYDVKM. Deletions cut 6 bases from V and 0 bases from J, with 6 bases between. The DNA of the CDR3 is TGTGCCAGCAGGGCTATTAGCAATCAGCCCCAGCATTTT. Translating gives CASRAISNQPQHF.

J is TRBJ2-7 and V is TRBV4-1; possible D gene TRBD1, 6 bases. Trimming removed 1 base at V and 0 bases at J, with 10 bases between. Germline V gives CDR1 MGHRA, CDR2 YSYEKL. CDR3 length equals 15 residues. The CDR3 DNA sequence: TGCGCCAGCAGCCAAGTTCAGGGGCCCTCCTACGAGCAGTACTTC. It is translated as CASSQVQGPSYEQYF.

The chain combines TRBV29-1 with TRBJ1-1; D is uncertain. The germline V gene has CDR1 SQVTM and CDR2 ANQGSEA. This CDR3 has 15 residues. Trimming removed 3 bases from V and 2 bases from J, with 16 bases in between. The CDR3 loop reads CSVDPREGENTEAFF. The CDR3 DNA is TGCAGCGTTGACCCTAGGGAGGGCGAAAACACTGAAGCTTTCTTT. The full variable domain, with the rest looked up from reference TRBV29-1 and TRBJ1-1, is SAVISQKPSRDICQRGTSLTIQCQVDSQVTMMFWYRQQPGQSLTLIATANQGSEATYESGFVIDKFPISRPNLTFSTLTVSNMSPEDSSIYLCSVDPREGENTEAFFGQGTRLTVV.

This chain connects TRBV7-2 to TRBJ2-5; D is unresolved. The V and J ends lost 5 bases and 5 bases respectively, with 18 bases between them. From germline, CDR1 is SGHTA and CDR2 FQGNSA. The CDR3 loop spans 15 amino acids. The CDR3 DNA sequence: TGTGCCAGCAGCGAGAACGGGTTGGTGGACGAGACCCAGTACTTC. It codes for CASSENGLVDETQYF.

With regard to this clonotype: This may stem from a read error, because a much larger clone lies one nucleotide away. The gene calls are TRBV6-1 and TRBJ1-1; 7 bases are a match to TRBD1. Germline CDR1 reads MNHNS; CDR2 reads SASEGT. CDR3 length equals 14 residues. This CDR3 reads CASGERGRVTEAFF. CDR3 nucleotides: TGTGCCAGCGGTGAGAGGGGGCGCGTGACTGAAGCTTTCTTT.

The V and J genes are TRBV3-1 and TRBJ2-5, with TRBD2 as a possible D gene (5 bases). Deletions cut 5 bases from V and 7 bases from J, with 14 bases between. CDR1 and CDR2 from the germline V gene are LGHDT and YNNKEL (reference sequence). The CDR3 consists of 13 residues. CDR3 in amino acids: CASSITGIGTQYF. The CDR3 DNA reads TGTGCCAGCAGCATAACGGGAATTGGGACCCAGTACTTC.

This clonotype was seen at least ten times. V and J are TRBV4-1 and TRBJ1-2, with D perhaps matching TRBD1 (6 bases). Germline V lookup: CDR1 MGHRA, CDR2 YSYEKL. Trimming cost V 4 bases and J 7 bases, with 19 bases left between them. This CDR3 spans 15 amino acids. The CDR3 DNA follows: TGCGCCAGCAGCCTTGGGGGGGGCGACCTAGGTGGCTACACCTTC. Amino acid sequence: CASSLGGGDLGGYTF.